A selection of T cell receptor beta chains follows, all from one sample in a study of neurological immune-mediated disorders. TCRdb fed the 5' RACE reads into MiXCR, producing one record per CDR3 protein. The data hold tens of thousands of distinct CDR3 sequences, with 3.3% observed a single time. The sequenced sample consisted of PBMCs. These receptors all come from a woman in her 30s with multiple sclerosis. CDR3s include the opening cysteine and the closing phenylalanine or tryptophan. Each record gives: V gene, J gene, CDR3 protein.

v_gene: TRBV7-2
j_gene: TRBJ2-2
CDR3aa: CASMGLRIGTGELFF

v_gene: TRBV12-3/TRBV12-4
j_gene: TRBJ2-2
CDR3aa: CASSLEGMTGELFF

v_gene: TRBV7-2
j_gene: TRBJ2-1
CDR3aa: CASSLDSSGAYNEQFF

v_gene: TRBV5-1
j_gene: TRBJ2-7
CDR3aa: CASSSQTGAYNYEQYF

v_gene: TRBV20-1
j_gene: TRBJ2-5
CDR3aa: CSARGMGVETQYF

v_gene: TRBV4-3
j_gene: TRBJ2-6
CDR3aa: CASSQDRLAGNGANVLTF

v_gene: TRBV14
j_gene: TRBJ2-7
CDR3aa: CASSQEEGDRDRGLWEQYF

v_gene: TRBV18
j_gene: TRBJ2-7
CDR3aa: CASSPPLAGPSYEQYF

v_gene: TRBV9
j_gene: TRBJ1-2
CDR3aa: CASSSSPGNYGYTF

v_gene: TRBV6-1
j_gene: TRBJ1-6
CDR3aa: CASRERVNNSPLNF

v_gene: TRBV29-1
j_gene: TRBJ2-2
CDR3aa: CSVSGRAGITGELFF

v_gene: TRBV6-2/TRBV6-3
j_gene: TRBJ2-7
CDR3aa: CASSPSPTYEQYF

v_gene: TRBV7-2
j_gene: TRBJ2-3
CDR3aa: CASSLVPGVPDTQYF

v_gene: TRBV12-3/TRBV12-4
j_gene: TRBJ2-3
CDR3aa: CASRPGLAGGKTDTQYF

v_gene: TRBV9
j_gene: TRBJ1-3
CDR3aa: CASRSDTVKTIYF

v_gene: TRBV5-1
j_gene: TRBJ2-5
CDR3aa: CASSVPSGETQYF

v_gene: TRBV5-1
j_gene: TRBJ2-3
CDR3aa: CASGGMAAADTQYF

v_gene: TRBV5-8
j_gene: TRBJ2-6
CDR3aa: CASSPGTGALPGAKVLTF

v_gene: TRBV3-1
j_gene: TRBJ2-2
CDR3aa: CASSPPVQDSNTGELFF

v_gene: TRBV9
j_gene: TRBJ2-4
CDR3aa: CASSDGTAKNIQYF

v_gene: TRBV6-6
j_gene: TRBJ1-4
CDR3aa: CASSYSGRASLKKVMELFF

v_gene: TRBV7-3
j_gene: TRBJ2-1
CDR3aa: CASARDRGGNEQFF

v_gene: TRBV20-1
j_gene: TRBJ2-7
CDR3aa: CSARDRERKEQYF

v_gene: TRBV12-3/TRBV12-4
j_gene: TRBJ1-2
CDR3aa: CASSLGQAIYGYTF

v_gene: TRBV15
j_gene: TRBJ1-5
CDR3aa: CATSRDGVGRDQPQNF

v_gene: TRBV9
j_gene: TRBJ2-3
CDR3aa: CASSRGQGPDTQYF

v_gene: TRBV5-1
j_gene: TRBJ1-2
CDR3aa: CASSTGQGPYGYTF

v_gene: TRBV27
j_gene: TRBJ1-1
CDR3aa: CASSRGGTANTEAFF

v_gene: TRBV20-1
j_gene: TRBJ1-5
CDR3aa: CSASPGQGAWGNQPQHF

v_gene: TRBV6-1
j_gene: TRBJ1-5
CDR3aa: CASSGGWGGNQPQNF

v_gene: TRBV2
j_gene: TRBJ1-6
CDR3aa: CASSPPGRSPLHF

v_gene: TRBV7-9
j_gene: TRBJ2-7
CDR3aa: CASSLASRSYEQYF

v_gene: TRBV27
j_gene: TRBJ1-2
CDR3aa: CASSPAFQGSGYTF

v_gene: TRBV5-1
j_gene: TRBJ1-6
CDR3aa: CASSLALRQNSPLNF

v_gene: TRBV6-6
j_gene: TRBJ2-1
CDR3aa: CASREREGRYEQFF

v_gene: TRBV29-1
j_gene: TRBJ1-5
CDR3aa: CSVALGQGNQPQNF

v_gene: TRBV7-8
j_gene: TRBJ2-7
CDR3aa: CASSWGAGGTSYEQYF

v_gene: TRBV6-2/TRBV6-3
j_gene: TRBJ1-1
CDR3aa: CASSYRTGGGPFEAFF

v_gene: TRBV29-1
j_gene: TRBJ2-7
CDR3aa: CSVRQGVNEQYF

v_gene: TRBV20-1
j_gene: TRBJ1-6
CDR3aa: CSARAQGAIWYSPLHF

v_gene: TRBV12-3/TRBV12-4
j_gene: TRBJ2-2
CDR3aa: CASMGRVGNTGELFF

v_gene: TRBV20-1
j_gene: TRBJ1-5
CDR3aa: CSARRTGSNQPQHF

v_gene: TRBV5-1
j_gene: TRBJ2-2
CDR3aa: CASSLDGPRLDTGELFF

v_gene: TRBV5-5
j_gene: TRBJ2-3
CDR3aa: CASSPGLTTDTQYF

v_gene: TRBV2
j_gene: TRBJ1-6
CDR3aa: CASSGSGQPNSPLNF

v_gene: TRBV20-1
j_gene: TRBJ1-5
CDR3aa: CSAMSGANQPQHF

v_gene: TRBV5-1
j_gene: TRBJ2-7
CDR3aa: CASSLAGIPYEQYF

v_gene: TRBV4-2
j_gene: TRBJ2-5
CDR3aa: CASSQETGGEETQYF

v_gene: TRBV3-1
j_gene: TRBJ2-2
CDR3aa: CASSPGLNTGELFF

v_gene: TRBV20-1
j_gene: TRBJ2-7
CDR3aa: CSAATGSEQYF

v_gene: TRBV24-1
j_gene: TRBJ2-3
CDR3aa: CATRTSGRAGTQYF

v_gene: TRBV5-1
j_gene: TRBJ2-7
CDR3aa: CASSSTTTTYEQYF

v_gene: TRBV18
j_gene: TRBJ1-2
CDR3aa: CASSPGLSGYTF

v_gene: TRBV5-1
j_gene: TRBJ2-1
CDR3aa: CASSQLEGEQFF

v_gene: TRBV3-1
j_gene: TRBJ2-1
CDR3aa: CASSQTSGVPDEQFF